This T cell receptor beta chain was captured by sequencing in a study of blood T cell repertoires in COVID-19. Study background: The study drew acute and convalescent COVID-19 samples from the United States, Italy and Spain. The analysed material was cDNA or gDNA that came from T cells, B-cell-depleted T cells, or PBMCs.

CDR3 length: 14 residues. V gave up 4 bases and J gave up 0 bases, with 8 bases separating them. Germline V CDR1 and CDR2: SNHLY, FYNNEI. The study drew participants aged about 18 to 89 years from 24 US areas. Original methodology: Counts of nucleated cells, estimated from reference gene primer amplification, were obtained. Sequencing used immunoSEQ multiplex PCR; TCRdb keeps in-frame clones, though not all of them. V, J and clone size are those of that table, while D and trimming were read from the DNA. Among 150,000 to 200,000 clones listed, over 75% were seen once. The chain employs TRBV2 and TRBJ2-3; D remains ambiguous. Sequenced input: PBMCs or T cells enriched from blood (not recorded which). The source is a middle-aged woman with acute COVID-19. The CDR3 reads CASSAYLSTDTQYF. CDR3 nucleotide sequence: TGTGCCAGCAGTGCCTACCTCAGCACAGATACGCAGTATTTT.